This TCR beta chain was retrieved from a study of blood T cell repertoires in COVID-19. Under the authors' procedure: Reference gene primer amplification gave nucleated cell count estimates. Sequencing was performed with immunoSEQ multiplex PCR; in TCRdb, only in-frame clones are kept and a portion is missing. The V and J calls and the clone size are those of that table, but D and trimming were determined from the DNA. The repertoire has about 200,000 clones, more than 80% of them found once; the top ten carry 7.5% to 10%. The germline V gene has CDR1 SGHRS and CDR2 YFSETQ. CDR3 size: 15 residues. V was pared by 3 bases and J by 2 bases, with 4 bases of the junction left unmatched. Donors of Cohort 3 who recovered were those that had two negative PCRs, clearance, or symptom resolution.

The rearrangement links TRBV5-1 to TRBJ1-2; 10 bases match TRBD1. This TCR derives from a young woman who had recovered from COVID-19. Material for sequencing was PBMCs or T cells enriched from blood (not recorded which). CDR3 amino acids: CASSWGQGLNYGYTF. In DNA, the CDR3 is TGCGCCAGCAGCTGGGGACAGGGGCTAAACTATGGCTACACCTTC.